This T cell receptor beta chain is from a study of shared clonotypes between healthy human individuals. In the source study's methods: ImmunoSEQ output held junction-only sequences without quality scores, so filtering differed. The table came from immunoSEQ multiplex PCR; TCRdb's copy has only in-frame clones and leaves some out. D and trimming were read from the DNA, whereas the V and J calls and clone size are those reported in that table. The table records fewer than 2.5 million clones, under 95% of them present only once. This clonotype was sampled from a man aged 18 to 30 in good health. Some clones in this sample may be carry-over from other donors' samples. The specimen was naive CD4+ T cells from PBMCs. Subset in this sample: CD45RA+ positively selected.

CDR3 sequence (DNA): TGTGCCAGCAGCTCACGACAGGGGGTTAGCAATCAGCCCCAGCATTTT. Translation: CASSSRQGVSNQPQHF. The chain links TRBV28 to TRBJ1-5, with 9 bases matching TRBD1. Germline V CDR1 and CDR2: MDHEN, SYDVKM. The CDR3 covers 16 residues. Trimming cost V 6 bases and J 0 bases; bases outside gene matches: 6.